The clone carrying this T cell receptor (beta chain) was counted a single time. Its matching antigen is unknown. Using its own MiXCR run on the reads, TCRdb lists one record per CDR3 protein. Of a few hundred thousand distinct CDR3 sequences listed, almost 40% are singletons. The entry originates in a study of T cell repertoires in cytomegalovirus infection. The study, taken as a whole, reports: Predominance within the ex vivo response was attributable to HLA-C-restricted CMV-specific TCR beta clonotypes.

CDR3 length: 19 amino acids. Germline values: CDR1 SGHDN, CDR2 FVKESK. V gave up 0 bases and J gave up 0 bases, with 20 bases separating them. This chain links TRBV14 with TRBJ1-1, with D possibly matching TRBD1 (6 bases). This material consisted of cultured PBMCs, taken from culture after CMV antigen stimulation. This receptor was obtained from a human donor in good health (CMV status not recorded). Some clones in this sample may be carry-over from other donors' samples. As DNA, the CDR3 is TGTGCCAGCAGCCAAGATTATCTAGGGGGATTGTCCCTGAACACTGAAGCTTTCTTT. This gives the protein CASSQDYLGGLSLNTEAFF.